This TCR beta chain was captured in a study of long-term antiretroviral therapy in people with HIV. Study as a whole: The oldest samples precede the 2015 immediate-ART recommendation by about a decade. Study-wide findings and caveats: Repertoires in HIV (unlike those of controls) had narrower CDR3 length ranges.

Notes on this clone: What it binds is unknown.

This was the immunoSEQ v3.0 assay at survey level. Sequencing used immunoSEQ multiplex PCR; TCRdb keeps in-frame clones, though not all of them. The profile shows tens of thousands of clones, under 90% of them singletons. Trimming cost V 5 bases and J 2 bases; bases outside gene matches: 3. The germline V gene has CDR1 SGHTA and CDR2 FQGNSA. This CDR3 is built from 14 residues. The sample consisted of unsorted PBMCs, taken 4.8 years after starting antiretroviral therapy. The V gene is TRBV7-2, the J gene TRBJ2-7, with 10 nucleotides matching TRBD1. The sequence came from a man aged 35-49 years with HIV. CDR3 region: CASSRDRGTYEQYF. CDR3 in DNA: TGTGCCAGCAGCCGGGACAGGGGAACCTACGAGCAGTACTTC.